The clone carrying this TCR beta chain was detected ten times or more. The antigen remains undetermined. The data derive from a study of CD8+CD57+ T cells in acquired aplastic anemia. Study at large: Mean DNA quantity obtained from sorted CD4+ and CD8+ cells was 3 to 4 ug. Study conclusions and caveats: The CD8+ Simpson's diversity of patients and controls was not significantly different.

CDR1 SQVTM and CDR2 ANQGSEA come from the germline V gene. V dropped 6 bases and J dropped 1 base, with 15 bases sitting between them. CDR3 length: 14 residues. Using genomic DNA as the template, TCR beta VDJ and CDR3 profiling was carried out. One entry per CDR3 protein, called by TCRdb with MiXCR from the reads. The profile covers fewer than 250,000 distinct CDR3 sequences, with more than 40% appearing a single time and 7% to 10% taken by the ten largest. It was patients with CD8+CD57+ cell expansion by flow cytometry who were chosen for sequencing. The receptor was derived from a human donor with aplastic anemia. The chain joins TRBV29-1 to TRBJ1-1; tentative D call: TRBD1 (6 bases). Sequenced material: sorted CD4+, CD8+, or CD8+CD57+ T cells (not recorded which) from PBMCs. Here the CDR3 reads CSVPGGPGNTEAFF. Here the CDR3 DNA reads TGCAGCGTCCCCGGGGGGCCTGGGAACACTGAAGCTTTCTTT.